The rows below give T cell receptor beta chains drawn from one sample of a study of human T cells and chemical hapten exposure. One entry per CDR3 protein results from TCRdb running MiXCR on the RACE reads. The sample records about 99,000 distinct CDR3 sequences, under 15% being singletons. The specimen comprised whole blood, sampled in connection with sensitization to the hapten diphenylcyclopropenone (DPC). These receptor sequences come from a woman aged 40 to 55 with alopecia areata. Some clones in this sample may be carry-over from other donors' samples. Each CDR3 is given with its conserved first and last residue. The D gene is left open where the match is weak. Size tells how often a clone was seen (once, few, many) or the class of an expanded clone, and some rows leave it out.

clone_size	d_call	v_call	j_call	cdr3_nt	cdr3_aa
NA	NA	TRBV12-3/TRBV12-4	TRBJ1-4	TGTGCCAGCAGTTTATCGGGGGCGGCAACTAATGAAAAACTGTTTTTT	CASSLSGAATNEKLFF
few	NA	TRBV19	TRBJ1-5	TGTGCCAGTAGTCGAGGGCCAAGTCAGCCCCAGCATTTT	CASSRGPSQPQHF
many	NA	TRBV7-9	TRBJ1-1	TGTGCCAGCAGCTTACATCCCAGGAACACTGAAGCTTTCTTT	CASSLHPRNTEAFF
NA	NA	TRBV2	TRBJ1-4	TGTGCCAGCAGTACACAGGGAACTGCTAATGAAAAACTGTTTTTT	CASSTQGTANEKLFF
many	TRBD1	TRBV6-6	TRBJ1-2	TGTGCCAGCAGTGACAGGGTTGGGAGTTATGGCTACACCTTC	CASSDRVGSYGYTF
NA	NA	TRBV6-5	TRBJ1-1	TGTGCCAGCAGCTCGTCGGACGTGCGGGTCACTGAAGCTTTCTTT	CASSSSDVRVTEAFF
few	NA	TRBV5-5	TRBJ1-5	TGTGCCAGCAGCTTCTATCCAGACTTTAGCAATCAGCCCCAGCATTTT	CASSFYPDFSNQPQHF
few	NA	TRBV12-3/TRBV12-4	TRBJ1-6	TGTGCCAGCAGCCGTGACAGTGGATCACCCCTCCACTTT	CASSRDSGSPLHF
few	NA	TRBV11-2	TRBJ2-1	TGTGCCAGCAGCCCGGGCGGTCGAGGGGCTTACAATGAGCAGTTCTTC	CASSPGGRGAYNEQFF
few	TRBD2	TRBV9	TRBJ2-7	TGTGCCAGCAGCGTAGGTGGTAGCGGGGCCTACGAGCAGTACTTC	CASSVGGSGAYEQYF
NA	NA	TRBV28	TRBJ2-7	TGTGCCAGCAGTTTCCGAGACTTACGGACCAGGGAGCAGTACTTC	CASSFRDLRTREQYF
few	NA	TRBV7-9	TRBJ2-3	TGTGCCAGCAGCCCAGGGACTAGCACAGATACGCAGTATTTT	CASSPGTSTDTQYF
NA	NA	TRBV11-2	TRBJ2-7	TGTGCCAGCAGCTTCTCCCCGGGCGAGCAGTACTTC	CASSFSPGEQYF
few	NA	TRBV6-4	TRBJ2-7	TGTGCCAGCAGTGACCCGGACTCACCCTACGAGCAGTACTTC	CASSDPDSPYEQYF
many	NA	TRBV3-1	TRBJ2-5	TGTGCCAGCAGCTCCCGGGCCGGGACGGAGACCCAGTACTTC	CASSSRAGTETQYF
NA	TRBD2	TRBV5-1	TRBJ2-2	TGCGCCAGCAGCTCTAGCGGGAGGGCCGAGGGGGAGCTGTTTTTT	CASSSSGRAEGELFF
few	NA	TRBV29-1	TRBJ1-1	TGCAGCGGCTCCCGACAAGCCGAAGCTTTCTTT	CSGSRQAEAFF
NA	NA	TRBV6-2/TRBV6-3	TRBJ2-1	TGTGCCAGCAGTTACATGCGAGGGGGGCAGCAGTTCTTC	CASSYMRGGQQFF
few	NA	TRBV11-3	TRBJ2-5	TGTGCCAGCAGCTTAGTCGGATCCCAAGAGACCCAGTACTTC	CASSLVGSQETQYF
many	NA	TRBV6-2/TRBV6-3	TRBJ1-2	TGTGCCAGCAGTTACTCGTCGATGGGGCAGAATGGCTACACCTTC	CASSYSSMGQNGYTF
NA	TRBD1	TRBV9	TRBJ2-7	TGTGCCAGCAGCCCGAGGGACAGGGGGTACGAGCAGTACTTC	CASSPRDRGYEQYF
many	TRBD2	TRBV28	TRBJ2-7	TGTGCCAGCAGTTACCCCGGGGGGATAGCGGGAGGGCCATACGAGCAGTACTTC	CASSYPGGIAGGPYEQYF
NA	TRBD2	TRBV19	TRBJ2-1	TGTGCCACTAGAACCGGGACTAGCGGAGACAATGAGCAGTTCTTC	CATRTGTSGDNEQFF
many	NA	TRBV20-1	TRBJ2-3	TGCAGTAAGACTCGTACTAGCACAGATACGCAGTATTTT	CSKTRTSTDTQYF
few	TRBD2	TRBV2	TRBJ2-1	TGTGCCAGCAGTGAGAGGGCGGGAGCGCTCTACAATGAGCAGTTCTTC	CASSERAGALYNEQFF
many	TRBD2	TRBV6-2/TRBV6-3	TRBJ2-5	TGTGCCAGCAGCGGGGGAGGGATGGAGACCCAGTACTTC	CASSGGGMETQYF
few	NA	TRBV7-9	TRBJ2-3	TGTGCCAGCAGCTTGGACGGGGGAAGCACAGATACGCAGTATTTT	CASSLDGGSTDTQYF
NA	NA	TRBV7-2	TRBJ1-5	TGTGCCAGCAGCTTTAACCAGGGAAGCAATCAGCCCCAGCATTTT	CASSFNQGSNQPQHF
few	TRBD1	TRBV6-5	TRBJ1-2	TGTGCCAGCAGTAGCCTACTGACAGGGGGCTTTAACTATGGCTACACCTTC	CASSSLLTGGFNYGYTF
NA	TRBD2	TRBV6-2/TRBV6-3	TRBJ2-5	TGTGCCAGCAGGCAACTAGCGGGAGTCTATGGGACCCAGTACTTC	CASRQLAGVYGTQYF
few	NA	TRBV14	TRBJ2-7	TGTGCCAGCAGCCAAGATCAACGGCGTAGGGGGTATTTGTACGAGCAGTACTTC	CASSQDQRRRGYLYEQYF
few	TRBD2	TRBV7-2	TRBJ2-1	TGTGCCAGCAGCTTAGTACATCTAGCGGGGGCCTACAATGAGCAGTTCTTC	CASSLVHLAGAYNEQFF
NA	NA	TRBV28	TRBJ2-1	TGTGCCAGCATATGGCGCCGTGAGCAGTTCTTC	CASIWRREQFF
few	TRBD2	TRBV5-6	TRBJ2-1	TGTGCCAGCAGCTCTAGCGGTACAAACTGGGGGGTAGTCTTC	CASSSSGTNWGVVF
few	NA	TRBV10-3	TRBJ2-7	TGTGCCATCAGTGGTCGACCGGGGACATCCTACGAGCAGTACTTC	CAISGRPGTSYEQYF
many	NA	TRBV20-1	TRBJ2-7	TGCAGTGGCCAGGGGCCGGCCTACGAGCAGTACTTC	CSGQGPAYEQYF
few	TRBD2	TRBV7-6	TRBJ2-7	TGTGCCAGCAGACCGAATCGTGTAGCGGGAGGGCAGGAGCAGTACTTC	CASRPNRVAGGQEQYF
few	TRBD1	TRBV15	TRBJ2-7	TGTGCCACCAGCACGGGACAGGGAGCCTACGAGCAGTACTTC	CATSTGQGAYEQYF
NA	NA	TRBV28	TRBJ1-3	TGTGCCAGCATCCTCCGAGCAACCCGGGGAAACACCATATATTTT	CASILRATRGNTIYF
many	TRBD1	TRBV11-3	TRBJ2-5	TGTGCCAGCAGCCCCGGGACAGGCCAAGAGACCCAGTACTTC	CASSPGTGQETQYF
many	NA	TRBV29-1	TRBJ2-5	TGCAGCGTTGGCAGCGACCAGGAGACCCAGTACTTC	CSVGSDQETQYF
NA	NA	TRBV5-1	TRBJ2-5	TGCGCCAGCAGCTTGCAGAGCGGGTCCCAAGAGACCCAGTACTTC	CASSLQSGSQETQYF
many	NA	TRBV12-3/TRBV12-4	TRBJ2-3	TGTGCCAGCAGACGGACAAGCACAGATACGCAGTATTTT	CASRRTSTDTQYF
NA	TRBD1	TRBV2	TRBJ1-2	TGTGCCCGACAGGGGGCATATGGCTACACCTTC	CARQGAYGYTF
NA	TRBD2	TRBV7-7	TRBJ2-1	TGTGCTAGCAGTTCGAGCTATAGCGGGGCCTACAATGAGCAGTTCTTC	CASSSSYSGAYNEQFF
few	NA	TRBV27	TRBJ1-4	TGTGCCAGCAGTTTTGGGGGCGCAACTAATGAAAAACTGTTTTTT	CASSFGGATNEKLFF
NA	NA	TRBV28	TRBJ2-7	TGTGCCAGCAGCCCCCCCGGGACTGGGAGTGGAGAGCAGTACTTC	CASSPPGTGSGEQYF